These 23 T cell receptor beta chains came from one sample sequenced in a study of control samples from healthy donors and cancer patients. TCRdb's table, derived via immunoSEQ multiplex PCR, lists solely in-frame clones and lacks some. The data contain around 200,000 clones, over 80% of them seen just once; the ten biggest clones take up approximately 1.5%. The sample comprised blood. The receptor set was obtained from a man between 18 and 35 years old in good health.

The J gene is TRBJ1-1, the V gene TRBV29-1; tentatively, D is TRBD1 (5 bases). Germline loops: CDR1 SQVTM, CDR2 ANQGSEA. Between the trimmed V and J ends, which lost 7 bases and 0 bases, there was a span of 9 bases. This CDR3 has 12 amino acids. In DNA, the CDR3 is TGCAGCGCCGGGGGACTGAACACTGAAGCTTTCTTT. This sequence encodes CSAGGLNTEAFF.

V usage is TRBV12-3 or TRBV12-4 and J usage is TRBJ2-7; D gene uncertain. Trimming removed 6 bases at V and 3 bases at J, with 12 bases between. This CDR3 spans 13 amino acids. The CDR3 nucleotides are TGTGCCAGCAGCCGCTCCGCCAACTACGAGCAGTACTTC. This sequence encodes CASSRSANYEQYF.

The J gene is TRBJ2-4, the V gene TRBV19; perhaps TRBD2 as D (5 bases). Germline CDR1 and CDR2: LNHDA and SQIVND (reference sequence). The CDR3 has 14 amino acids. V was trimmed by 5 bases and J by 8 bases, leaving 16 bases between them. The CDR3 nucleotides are TGTGCCAGTAGTCGGGGAAAATCCGGGGACATTCAGTACTTC. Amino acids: CASSRGKSGDIQYF.

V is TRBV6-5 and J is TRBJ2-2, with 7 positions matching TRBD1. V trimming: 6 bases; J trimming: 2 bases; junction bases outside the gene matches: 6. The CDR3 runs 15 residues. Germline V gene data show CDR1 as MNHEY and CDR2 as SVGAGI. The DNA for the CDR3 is TGTGCCAGCAGCCGACAGGGACCTAACACCGGGGAGCTGTTTTTT. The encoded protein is CASSRQGPNTGELFF.

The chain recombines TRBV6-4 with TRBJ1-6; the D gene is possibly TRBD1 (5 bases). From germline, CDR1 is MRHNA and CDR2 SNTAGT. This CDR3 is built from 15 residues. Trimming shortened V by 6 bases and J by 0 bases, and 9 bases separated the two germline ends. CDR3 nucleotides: TGTGCCAGCAGGCTCGACAGCTCCTATAATTCACCCCTCCACTTT. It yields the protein CASRLDSSYNSPLHF.

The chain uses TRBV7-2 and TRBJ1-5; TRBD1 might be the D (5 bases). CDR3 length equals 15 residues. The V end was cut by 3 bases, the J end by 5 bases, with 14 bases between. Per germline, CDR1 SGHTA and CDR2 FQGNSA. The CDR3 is CASSFSSGKDQPQHF. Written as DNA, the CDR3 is TGTGCCAGCAGCTTTAGTTCAGGGAAGGATCAGCCCCAGCATTTT. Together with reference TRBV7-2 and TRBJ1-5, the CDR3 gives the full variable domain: GAGVSQSPSNKVTEKGKDVELRCDPISGHTALYWYRQSLGQGLEFLIYFQGNSAPDKSGLPSDRFSAERTGGSVSTLTIQRTQQEDSAVYLCASSFSSGKDQPQHFGDGTRLSIL.

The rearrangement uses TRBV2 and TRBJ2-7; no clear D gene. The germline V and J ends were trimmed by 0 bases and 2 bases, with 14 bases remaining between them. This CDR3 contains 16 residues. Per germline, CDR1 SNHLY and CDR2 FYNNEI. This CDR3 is CASSEAASFGTYEQYF. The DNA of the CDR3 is TGTGCCAGCAGTGAAGCTGCGTCGTTTGGGACCTACGAGCAGTACTTC.

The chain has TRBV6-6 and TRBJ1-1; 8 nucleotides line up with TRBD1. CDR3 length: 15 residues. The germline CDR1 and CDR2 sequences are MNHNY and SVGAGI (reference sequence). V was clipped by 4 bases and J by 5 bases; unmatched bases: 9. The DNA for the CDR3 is TGTGCCAGCAGTTTTCAGGGGGCGCCGGAAACTGAAGCTTTCTTT. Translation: CASSFQGAPETEAFF.

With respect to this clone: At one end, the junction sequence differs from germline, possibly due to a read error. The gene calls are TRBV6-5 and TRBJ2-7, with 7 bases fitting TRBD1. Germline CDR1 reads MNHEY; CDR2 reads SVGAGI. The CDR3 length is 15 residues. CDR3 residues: CVSRDERTGHYEQYF. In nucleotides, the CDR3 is TGTGTCAGCAGAGATGAAAGGACAGGTCACTACGAGCAGTACTTC.

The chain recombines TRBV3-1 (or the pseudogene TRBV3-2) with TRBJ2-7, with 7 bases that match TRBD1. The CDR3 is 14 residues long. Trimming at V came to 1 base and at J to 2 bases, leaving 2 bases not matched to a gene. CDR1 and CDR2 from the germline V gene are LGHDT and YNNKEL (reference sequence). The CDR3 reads CASSQGDRTYEQYF. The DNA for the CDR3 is TGTGCCAGCAGCCAAGGGGACAGAACCTACGAGCAGTACTTC.

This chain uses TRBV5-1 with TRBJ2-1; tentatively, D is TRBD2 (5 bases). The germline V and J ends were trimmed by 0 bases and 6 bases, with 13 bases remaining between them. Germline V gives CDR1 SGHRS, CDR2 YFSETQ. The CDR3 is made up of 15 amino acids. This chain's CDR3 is CASSLAKGRGNEQFF. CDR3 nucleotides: TGCGCCAGCAGCTTGGCCAAGGGTCGGGGCAATGAGCAGTTCTTC.

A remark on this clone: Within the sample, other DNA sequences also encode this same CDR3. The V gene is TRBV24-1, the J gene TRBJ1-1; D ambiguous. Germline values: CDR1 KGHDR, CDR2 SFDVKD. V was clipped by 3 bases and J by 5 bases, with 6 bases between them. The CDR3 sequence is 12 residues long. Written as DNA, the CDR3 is TGTGCCACCAGTGATGGACGGACTGAAGCTTTCTTT. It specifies CATSDGRTEAFF.

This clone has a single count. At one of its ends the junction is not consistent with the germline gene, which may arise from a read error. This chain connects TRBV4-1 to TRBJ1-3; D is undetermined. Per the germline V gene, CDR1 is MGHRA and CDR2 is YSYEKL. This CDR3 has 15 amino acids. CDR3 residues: CASSKDRLYGNTIYF. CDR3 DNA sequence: TGCGCCAGCAGCAAAGATAGGTTATATGGAAACACCATATATTTT.

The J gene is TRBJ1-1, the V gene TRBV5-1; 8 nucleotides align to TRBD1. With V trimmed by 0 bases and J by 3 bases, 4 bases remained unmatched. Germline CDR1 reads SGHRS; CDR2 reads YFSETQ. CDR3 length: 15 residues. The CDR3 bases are TGCGCCAGCAGCTTGGGGGACAGGATCTACACTGAAGCTTTCTTT. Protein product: CASSLGDRIYTEAFF.

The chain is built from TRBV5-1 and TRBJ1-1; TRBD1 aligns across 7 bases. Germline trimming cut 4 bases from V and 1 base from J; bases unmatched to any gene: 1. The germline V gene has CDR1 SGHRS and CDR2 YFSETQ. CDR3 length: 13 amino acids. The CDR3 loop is CASSRDRNTEAFF. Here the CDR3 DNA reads TGCGCCAGCAGCCGGGACAGGAACACTGAAGCTTTCTTT.

CDR3 region: CASSVDINYGYTF. Here the CDR3 DNA reads TGTGCCAGCAGTGTTGACATCAACTATGGCTACACCTTC. V and J are TRBV25-1 and TRBJ1-2; D call uncertain. The CDR3 spans 13 residues. Trimming cost V 4 bases and J 2 bases, with 8 bases left between them. Germline loops: CDR1 MGHDK, CDR2 SYGVNS.

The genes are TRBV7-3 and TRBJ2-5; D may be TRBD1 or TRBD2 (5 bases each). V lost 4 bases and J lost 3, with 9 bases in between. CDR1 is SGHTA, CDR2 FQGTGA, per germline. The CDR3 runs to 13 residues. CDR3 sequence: CASSSGPKETQYF. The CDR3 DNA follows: TGTGCCAGCAGCTCGGGACCGAAAGAGACCCAGTACTTC.

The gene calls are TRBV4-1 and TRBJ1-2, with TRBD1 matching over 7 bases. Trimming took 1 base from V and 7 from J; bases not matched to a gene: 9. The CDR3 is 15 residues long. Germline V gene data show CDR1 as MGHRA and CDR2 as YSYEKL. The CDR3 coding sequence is TGCGCCAGCAGCCAAGGACAGGGAAAATTTCGTGGCTACACCTTC. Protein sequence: CASSQGQGKFRGYTF.

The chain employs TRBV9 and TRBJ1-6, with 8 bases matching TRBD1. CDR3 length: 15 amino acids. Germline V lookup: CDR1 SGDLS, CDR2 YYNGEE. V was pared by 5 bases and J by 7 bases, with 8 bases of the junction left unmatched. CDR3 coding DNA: TGTGCCAGCAGTCTCGGGACAGGTCTAAATTCACCCCTCCACTTT. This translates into CASSLGTGLNSPLHF.

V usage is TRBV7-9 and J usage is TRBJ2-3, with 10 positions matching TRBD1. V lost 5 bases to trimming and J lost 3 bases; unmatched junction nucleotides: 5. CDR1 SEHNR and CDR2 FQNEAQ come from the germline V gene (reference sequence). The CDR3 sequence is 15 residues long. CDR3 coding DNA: TGTGCCAGCAGCCCCGACAGGGGGCTAACAGATACGCAGTATTTT. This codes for CASSPDRGLTDTQYF.

CDR3 nucleotides: TGTGCCAGCAGCTCAATCCAGCGGGGGGGATACACCGGGGAGCTGTTTTTT. This codes for CASSSIQRGGYTGELFF. This chain uses TRBV13 with TRBJ2-2; 10 positions agree with TRBD2. The CDR3 covers 17 residues. Trimming cost V 4 bases and J 3 bases; bases outside gene matches: 8. CDR1 and CDR2 (germline): PRHDT, FYEKMQ (reference sequence).

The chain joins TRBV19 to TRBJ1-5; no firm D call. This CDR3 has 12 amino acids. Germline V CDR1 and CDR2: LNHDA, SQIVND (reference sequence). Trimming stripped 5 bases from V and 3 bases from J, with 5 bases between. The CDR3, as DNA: TGTGCCAGTAGTTTCCCCAATCAGCCCCAGCATTTT. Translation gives CASSFPNQPQHF.

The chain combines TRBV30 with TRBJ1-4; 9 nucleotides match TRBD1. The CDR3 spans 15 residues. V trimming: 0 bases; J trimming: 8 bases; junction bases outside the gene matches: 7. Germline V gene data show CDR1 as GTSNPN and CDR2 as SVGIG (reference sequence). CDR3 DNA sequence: TGTGCCTGGAGTGTACGTTGGGGACAGGGAGAAAAACTGTTTTTT. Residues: CAWSVRWGQGEKLFF.